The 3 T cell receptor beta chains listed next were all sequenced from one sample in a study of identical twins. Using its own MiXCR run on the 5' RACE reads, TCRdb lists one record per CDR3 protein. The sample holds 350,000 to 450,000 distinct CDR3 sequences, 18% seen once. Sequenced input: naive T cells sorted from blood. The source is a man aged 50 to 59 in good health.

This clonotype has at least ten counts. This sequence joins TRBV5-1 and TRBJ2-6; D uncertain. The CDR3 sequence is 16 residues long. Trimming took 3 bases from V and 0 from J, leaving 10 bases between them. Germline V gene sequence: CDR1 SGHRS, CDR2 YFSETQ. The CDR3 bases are TGCGCCAGCAGCTCCAAAGGGCCCTCTGGGGCCAACGTCCTGACTTTC. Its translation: CASSSKGPSGANVLTF.

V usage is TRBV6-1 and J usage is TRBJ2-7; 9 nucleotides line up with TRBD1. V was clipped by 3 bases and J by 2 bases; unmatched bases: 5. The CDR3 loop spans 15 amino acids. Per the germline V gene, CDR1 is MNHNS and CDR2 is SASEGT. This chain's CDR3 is CASSETRDRAYEQYF. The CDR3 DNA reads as TGTGCCAGCAGTGAGACCCGGGACAGGGCCTACGAGCAGTACTTC.

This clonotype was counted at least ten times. CDR3 amino acids: CASSRPNEQYF. In nucleotides, the CDR3 is TGTGCCAGCAGTCGGCCAAACGAGCAGTACTTC. The rearrangement links TRBV28 to TRBJ2-7; D call uncertain. CDR1 is MDHEN, CDR2 SYDVKM, per germline. CDR3 length: 11 residues. Trimming took off 5 bases at V and 5 bases at J, with 7 bases between the two ends.